These 31 T cell receptor beta chains originate from one sample sequenced in a study of T-cell reconstitution after alpha-beta-depleted transplantation in children. During its preparation, the TCRbeta library received unique molecular identifiers. TCRdb passed the PCR reads through MiXCR, listing each CDR3 protein once. This sample has hundreds of thousands of distinct CDR3 sequences; approximately 16% occur once, and the top ten carry over 3%. Here the sequenced sample was PBMCs from the stem cell graft donor, taken from the stem cell graft. Every receptor here comes from a human donor who donated a stem cell graft to a child with acute lymphoblastic leukemia.

This clonotype has more than one count but fewer than ten. This chain connects TRBV5-1 to TRBJ1-4, with 9 positions matching TRBD1. Germline V gene data show CDR1 as SGHRS and CDR2 as YFSETQ. The CDR3 runs 14 residues. V was pared by 4 bases and J by 7 bases, with 5 bases of the junction left unmatched. The CDR3 protein is CASSLGTGSEKLFF. CDR3 in DNA: TGCGCCAGCAGCCTCGGGACAGGGAGTGAAAAACTGTTTTTT.

The CDR3 is CASSPSGNFNEQYF. The CDR3 bases are TGTGCCAGCAGCCCTAGCGGGAATTTCAACGAGCAGTACTTC. The chain employs TRBV9 and TRBJ2-7, with 9 bases fitting TRBD2. Per germline, CDR1 SGDLS and CDR2 YYNGEE. This CDR3 has 14 amino acids. V lost 4 bases to trimming and J lost 5 bases; unmatched junction nucleotides: 7.

The DNA of the CDR3 is TGTGCCAGTAGTATTATGGGCCGGTCTGCTTCACCCCTCCACTTT. This codes for CASSIMGRSASPLHF. The chain has TRBV19 and TRBJ1-6; D unresolved. The CDR3 extends over 15 amino acids. Per germline, CDR1 LNHDA and CDR2 SQIVND (reference sequence). Trimming stripped 3 bases from V and 9 bases from J, with 15 bases between.

The chain couples TRBV29-1 to TRBJ1-1; 8 nucleotides align to TRBD1. This CDR3 spans 11 amino acids. V shed 5 bases, J shed 5 bases, and the junction held 1 base outside the gene matches. Germline values: CDR1 SQVTM, CDR2 ANQGSEA. The CDR3 DNA is TGCAGCGTTCAGGGGGCGACTGAAGCTTTCTTT. This gives the protein CSVQGATEAFF.

V is TRBV12-3 or TRBV12-4 and J is TRBJ1-2; a weak D match, TRBD1 (5 bases). The V gene lost 4 bases and the J gene lost 8 bases, with 23 bases spanning the gap. The CDR3 covers 16 residues. The CDR3: CASSSQADTDPRGYTF. CDR3 nucleotides: TGTGCCAGCAGTTCCCAGGCGGACACGGACCCTCGGGGCTACACCTTC.

The sample holds a few counts of this clonotype. This chain links TRBV6-5 with TRBJ2-1, with D perhaps TRBD1 (6 bases). Looked up from germline, CDR1 is MNHEY and CDR2 is SVGAGI. Trimming took 9 bases from V and 9 from J, leaving 15 bases between them. The length of the CDR3 is 12 residues. The CDR3 sequence is CASSQGFGEQFF. The CDR3 DNA sequence: TGTGCCAGTTCACAGGGTTTCGGTGAGCAGTTCTTC.

There are many counts of this clonotype. The CDR3, as DNA: TGCAGTGCTAGAGATGTGACTAGCGGCTACAATGAGCAGTTCTTC. It translates to CSARDVTSGYNEQFF. The gene calls are TRBV20-1 and TRBJ2-1, with 9 positions matching TRBD2. V shed 0 bases and J 3 bases; nucleotides not matched to a gene: 3. CDR3 length: 15 amino acids. Germline CDR1 is DFQATT and CDR2 is SNEGSKA (reference sequence).

The gene calls are TRBV4-1 and TRBJ2-1, with D uncertain. The CDR3 extends over 12 amino acids. From germline, CDR1 is MGHRA and CDR2 YSYEKL. Deletions cut 10 bases from V and 0 bases from J, with 7 bases between. The CDR3 region has the DNA TGCGCCACCTTGAGCTCCTACAATGAGCAGTTCTTC. Amino acids: CATLSSYNEQFF.

The chain links TRBV4-2 to TRBJ2-1, with TRBD2 identical over 8 bases. Germline CDR1 is LGHNA and CDR2 is YNFKEQ. The CDR3 runs 14 residues. The trim removed 0 bases at V and 9 bases at J, leaving 4 bases unmatched. The DNA of the CDR3 is TGTGCCAGCAGCCAAGAGACTAGCGACCGTGAGCAGTTCTTC. This gives the protein CASSQETSDREQFF.

The chain has TRBV29-1 and TRBJ1-2; TRBD1 matches 7 bases. Trimming took 6 bases from V and 5 from J; bases not matched to a gene: 3. Per germline, CDR1 SQVTM and CDR2 ANQGSEA. CDR3 length: 11 amino acids. The CDR3 region has the DNA TGCAGCGTGGGGACAGAATATGGCTACACCTTC. Translation: CSVGTEYGYTF.

There are many counts of this clonotype. This chain links TRBV7-3 with TRBJ2-1; 10 bases agree with TRBD2. CDR3 length: 17 residues. The germline gives CDR1 SGHTA, CDR2 FQGTGA. Unmatched junction bases numbered 11, after V lost 2 bases and J lost 7 bases. This CDR3 is CASSLVISGRYGNEQFF. DNA of the CDR3: TGTGCCAGCAGCTTAGTCATTAGCGGGAGGTATGGGAATGAGCAGTTCTTC.

This clonotype was recorded a few times. The J gene is TRBJ2-2, the V gene TRBV3-1, with D perhaps TRBD2 (5 bases). The CDR3 covers 14 residues. Looked up from germline, CDR1 is LGHDT and CDR2 is YNNKEL (reference sequence). V lost 6 bases and J lost 5, with 13 bases in between. The CDR3 region is CASRPGSETGELFF. The DNA of the CDR3 is TGTGCCAGCAGACCGGGTAGCGAGACCGGGGAGCTGTTTTTT.

This rearrangement joins TRBV5-1 to TRBJ2-5; the match to TRBD2 covers 8 bases. The CDR3 covers 16 residues. The junction had 10 bases not matched to a gene; V was cut back by 4 bases and J by 2 bases. Germline lookup yields CDR1 SGHRS and CDR2 YFSETQ. The CDR3 reads CASSPRPRGEQETQYF. The CDR3 DNA sequence: TGCGCCAGCAGCCCGCGTCCGCGGGGGGAACAAGAGACCCAGTACTTC.

This clonotype was picked up a small number of times. The chain joins TRBV18 to TRBJ1-5, with a weak D call TRBD1 (6 bases). CDR1 is KGHSH, CDR2 LQKENI, per germline. The V and J ends lost 3 bases and 6 bases respectively, with 12 bases between them. The CDR3 is 14 residues long. CDR3 DNA: TGTGCCAGCTCACCTGACAGGTTGCGTCAGCCCCAGCATTTT. Amino acid sequence: CASSPDRLRQPQHF. Filled out from reference TRBV18 and TRBJ1-5, the complete variable domain reads NAGVMQNPRHLVRRRGQEARLRCSPMKGHSHVYWYRQLPEEGLKFMVYLQKENIIDESGMPKERFSAEFPKEGPSILRIQQVVRGDSAAYFCASSPDRLRQPQHFGDGTRLSIL.

This clonotype was counted between two and nine times. V usage is TRBV19 and J usage is TRBJ1-1; D is ambiguous. V was clipped by 6 bases and J by 2 bases, with 19 bases between them. The CDR3 spans 16 residues. Germline V gene lookup returns CDR1 LNHDA and CDR2 SQIVND (reference sequence). CDR3 sequence (DNA): TGTGCCAGTAGCTACACCCTCGGTTATGCCAACACTGAAGCTTTCTTT. Encoded protein: CASSYTLGYANTEAFF.

This clonotype was counted many times. V and J are TRBV12-3 or TRBV12-4 and TRBJ1-1; 8 bases agree with TRBD1. Trimming removed 6 bases from V and 0 bases from J; junction bases left unmatched: 6. This CDR3 is built from 15 residues. The CDR3 spells CASSPRTGMNTEAFF. CDR3 DNA sequence: TGTGCCAGCAGCCCACGGACAGGGATGAACACTGAAGCTTTCTTT.

This clonotype was detected only a few times. This chain links TRBV20-1 with TRBJ2-1, with D hard to call. The length of the CDR3 is 11 residues. Looked up from germline, CDR1 is DFQATT and CDR2 is SNEGSKA (reference sequence). The CDR3 spells CSGPIYNEQFF. CDR3 in DNA: TGCAGCGGCCCCATATACAATGAGCAGTTCTTC.

The chain joins TRBV6-2 or TRBV6-3 to TRBJ2-2, with TRBD1 identical over 12 bases. CDR3 length equals 15 residues. J was trimmed by 6 bases and V by 7 bases; bases with no gene match: 6. Germline assignment: CDR1 MNHEY and CDR2 SVGEGT. In DNA form, the CDR3 reads TGTGCCAGCAATCCCGGGACAGGGGGCTCCGGGGAGCTGTTTTTT. It is translated as CASNPGTGGSGELFF.

The genes are TRBV5-1 and TRBJ2-1; 8 bases are a match to TRBD2. The junction had 3 bases not matched to a gene; V was cut back by 0 bases and J by 7 bases. Per the germline V gene, CDR1 is SGHRS and CDR2 is YFSETQ. This CDR3 region has 14 residues. The CDR3 DNA is TGCGCCAGCAGCTTGGGAGCGGGAGATAATGAGCAGTTCTTC. It specifies CASSLGAGDNEQFF.

This clonotype has more than one count but fewer than ten. V gene TRBV6-5 combines with J gene TRBJ2-1; D remains unclear. V dropped 4 bases and J dropped 0 bases, with 10 bases sitting between them. Germline V gene data show CDR1 as MNHEY and CDR2 as SVGAGI. This CDR3 is 15 amino acids long. In DNA, the CDR3 is TGTGCCAGCAGTTTCGGGCTGGGCTCCTACAATGAGCAGTTCTTC. Protein sequence: CASSFGLGSYNEQFF.

This clonotype was counted only a few times. This sequence joins TRBV13 and TRBJ2-7; 9 bases line up with TRBD1. The CDR3 has 14 residues. V gave up 6 bases and J gave up 4 bases; unmatched junction bases: 7. CDR1 is PRHDT and CDR2 is FYEKMQ in the germline V gene (reference sequence). In nucleotides, the CDR3 is TGTGCCAGCAGTCCTGGACAGGGGAAATACGAGCAGTACTTC. Its translation: CASSPGQGKYEQYF.

The chain links TRBV18 to TRBJ2-7; D uncertain. V was shortened by 1 base and J by 3 bases, with 7 bases between the two germline ends. Germline V gene data show CDR1 as KGHSH and CDR2 as LQKENI. CDR3 length: 13 residues. DNA of the CDR3: TGTGCCAGCTCACCACTTGACGACTACGAGCAGTACTTC. Protein product: CASSPLDDYEQYF. Drawing the rest from reference TRBV18 and TRBJ2-7, the complete variable domain is NAGVMQNPRHLVRRRGQEARLRCSPMKGHSHVYWYRQLPEEGLKFMVYLQKENIIDESGMPKERFSAEFPKEGPSILRIQQVVRGDSAAYFCASSPLDDYEQYFGPGTRLTVT.

This clonotype was seen only a few times. This chain uses TRBV27 with TRBJ2-7; perhaps D is TRBD1 or TRBD2 (5 bases each). This CDR3 has 16 amino acids. The germline V gene has CDR1 MNHEY and CDR2 SMNVEV (reference sequence). Trimming cost V 4 bases and J 5 bases, with 21 bases left between them. CDR3 region: CASSSLLGTTGNEQYF. CDR3 sequence (DNA): TGTGCCAGCAGTTCCCTCCTCGGGACCACTGGAAACGAGCAGTACTTC.

This clonotype was recorded a few times. CDR3 sequence reads: CSVYRQGGRGYTF. CDR3 in DNA: TGCAGCGTATACCGACAGGGAGGAAGAGGCTACACCTTC. This chain links TRBV29-1 with TRBJ1-2, with 7 bases identical to TRBD1. The V gene end was trimmed by 6 bases and the J gene end by 8 bases; junction bases not matched to a gene: 12. The CDR3 has 13 residues. The germline gives CDR1 SQVTM, CDR2 ANQGSEA.

This clonotype was found many times. V is TRBV7-9 and J is TRBJ2-7, with a tentative D call TRBD1 (5 bases). Germline CDR1 is SEHNR and CDR2 is FQNEAQ (reference sequence). This CDR3 is built from 14 residues. Deletions cut 0 bases from V and 6 bases from J, with 12 bases between. CDR3 protein: CASSLAIMGPEQYF. CDR3 DNA: TGTGCCAGCAGCTTAGCTATAATGGGGCCCGAGCAGTACTTC.

The V call is TRBV5-1, the J call TRBJ1-1; 7 bases are shared with TRBD1. The trim removed 4 bases at V and 4 bases at J, leaving 4 bases unmatched. CDR3 size: 13 residues. Germline V lookup: CDR1 SGHRS, CDR2 YFSETQ. The chain's CDR3 is CASSRNRGTEAFF. The CDR3 coding sequence is TGCGCCAGCAGCAGGAACAGGGGCACTGAAGCTTTCTTT.

This chain uses TRBV20-1 with TRBJ1-1, with D perhaps TRBD1 (6 bases). The ends were cut back, 0 bases at V and 0 bases at J, with 11 bases in the middle. The CDR3 consists of 15 residues. Germline assignment: CDR1 DFQATT and CDR2 SNEGSKA (reference sequence). The CDR3 bases are TGCAGTGCTAGAGATGGGGGGCTCCTGAACACTGAAGCTTTCTTT. Translating it yields CSARDGGLLNTEAFF.

The chain employs TRBV9 and TRBJ2-1; 13 bases align to TRBD2. CDR1 is SGDLS and CDR2 is YYNGEE in the germline V gene. With V trimmed by 3 bases and J by 1 base, 4 bases remained unmatched. There are 17 residues in the CDR3. This chain's CDR3 is CASSGGLAGTSYNEQFF. CDR3 in DNA: TGTGCCAGCAGCGGGGGACTAGCGGGAACGTCCTACAATGAGCAGTTCTTC.

This clonotype has a count of ten or more. The V gene is TRBV7-6, the J gene TRBJ2-7, with D tentatively TRBD1 (6 bases). The V end lost 5 bases, the J end lost 7 bases, and 12 bases lay between the germline ends. Per the germline V gene, CDR1 is SGHVS and CDR2 is FNYEAQ. This CDR3 is built from 12 residues. The CDR3 is CASSNRAWEQYF. The CDR3 coding sequence is TGTGCCAGCAGCAACAGGGCGTGGGAGCAGTACTTC. Combining the CDR3 with reference TRBV7-6 and TRBJ2-7 gives the whole variable domain GAGVSQSPRYKVTKRGQDVALRCDPISGHVSLYWYRQALGQGPEFLTYFNYEAQQDKSGLPNDRFSAERPEGSISTLTIQRTEQRDSAMYRCASSNRAWEQYFGPGTRLTVT.

The chain employs TRBV12-3 or TRBV12-4 and TRBJ2-1, with D perhaps being TRBD1 or TRBD2 (5 bases each). Trimming stripped 6 bases from V and 5 bases from J, with 20 bases between. The CDR3 loop spans 16 amino acids. The CDR3 DNA is TGTGCCAGCAGGGTTGGGGGTTTCGACTTACACAATGAGCAGTTCTTC. Translated, it gives CASRVGGFDLHNEQFF.

This clonotype was detected only a few times. V gene TRBV5-1 combines with J gene TRBJ2-2; TRBD1 is a possible D gene (5 bases). The CDR3 extends over 16 amino acids. Germline-derived CDR1 and CDR2 are SGHRS and YFSETQ. V lost 5 bases to trimming and J lost 0 bases, with 14 bases between them. CDR3 region: CASRTRTPPNTGELFF. The CDR3 DNA reads as TGCGCCAGCAGGACCCGGACACCTCCGAACACCGGGGAGCTGTTTTTT.